These 11 T cell receptor beta chains were sequenced from one sample in a study of blood T cell repertoires in COVID-19. Here immunoSEQ multiplex PCR was the method, and the copy in TCRdb shows in-frame clones only, minus some. The sample lists approximately 180,000 clones, roughly 91% occurring once. Sequencing was carried out using peripheral blood. These receptors were collected from a human donor in a cohort sampled during active COVID-19.

The chain carries TRBV30 and TRBJ2-5, with D tentatively TRBD1 (5 bases). V lost 3 bases and J lost 7, with 21 bases in between. The CDR3 covers 15 residues. The germline V gene has CDR1 GTSNPN and CDR2 SVGIG (reference sequence). Here the CDR3 reads CAWSPTGVLVGTQYF. In nucleotides, the CDR3 is TGTGCCTGGAGCCCAACAGGAGTTCTCGTAGGGACCCAGTACTTC.

This chain uses TRBV19 with TRBJ2-1, with TRBD1 matching 9 bases. Trimming at V came to 1 base and at J to 1 base, leaving 2 bases not matched to a gene. The CDR3 runs to 16 residues. Per the germline V gene, CDR1 is LNHDA and CDR2 is SQIVND (reference sequence). The CDR3 coding sequence is TGTGCCAGTAGTATAGGGGGACAGGGATCCTACAATGAGCAGTTCTTC. It codes for CASSIGGQGSYNEQFF.

The chain links TRBV5-5 to TRBJ2-1; 8 bases line up with TRBD2. With V trimmed by 0 bases and J by 2 bases, 4 bases remained unmatched. Germline V gene lookup returns CDR1 SGHKS and CDR2 YYEKEE (reference sequence). The length of the CDR3 is 16 residues. The CDR3: CASSLELAEAYNEQFF. CDR3 sequence (DNA): TGTGCCAGCAGCTTGGAACTAGCGGAGGCCTACAATGAGCAGTTCTTC.

CDR3 sequence: CASSPLGQGHNNSPLHF. The CDR3 DNA sequence: TGTGCCAGCAGTCCCCTGGGACAGGGCCATAATAATTCACCCCTCCACTTT. The genes are TRBV27 and TRBJ1-6, with TRBD1 identical over 9 bases. CDR3 length: 17 amino acids. CDR1 and CDR2 (germline): MNHEY, SMNVEV (reference sequence). J gave up 5 bases and V 5 bases, and 10 bases lay outside the gene matches.

The chain joins TRBV9 to TRBJ2-3; possibly TRBD2 for D (5 bases). Deletions cut 4 bases from V and 4 bases from J, with 16 bases between. Germline values: CDR1 SGDLS, CDR2 YYNGEE. The CDR3 spans 15 residues. CDR3 sequence reads: CASSPSPPGSDTQYF. In DNA, the CDR3 is TGTGCCAGCAGCCCGAGTCCGCCGGGATCAGATACGCAGTATTTT. Filled out from reference TRBV9 and TRBJ2-3, the complete variable domain reads DSGVTQTPKHLITATGQRVTLRCSPRSGDLSVYWYQQSLDQGLQFLIQYYNGEERAKGNILERFSAQQFPDLHSELNLSSLELGDSALYFCASSPSPPGSDTQYFGPGTRLTVL.

This clone was recorded only once. The CDR3 DNA follows: TGTGCCAGCAGTTACTCCCGGATGGAGGGCAATCAGCCCCAGCATTTT. Amino acids: CASSYSRMEGNQPQHF. This chain joins TRBV6-6 and TRBJ1-5; D is unclear. V was cut by 0 bases and J by 2 bases, with 11 bases left in between. The CDR3 sequence is 16 residues long. Germline CDR1 MNHNY, CDR2 SVGAGI (reference sequence).

The rearrangement joins TRBV30 to TRBJ1-6; tentative D call: TRBD1 (5 bases). The CDR3 spans 14 residues. Germline values: CDR1 GTSNPN, CDR2 SVGIG (reference sequence). V lost 4 bases, J lost 12 bases, and 19 bases lay in between. The CDR3 reads CAWTTTHRLGPLHF. CDR3 sequence (DNA): TGTGCCTGGACCACGACCCACAGGTTAGGACCCCTCCACTTT.

This chain uses TRBV15 with TRBJ2-1; 8 bases align to TRBD2. V was clipped by 0 bases and J by 10 bases; unmatched bases: 14. Germline V gene sequence: CDR1 LNHNV, CDR2 YYDKDF (reference sequence). This CDR3 has 17 amino acids. CDR3 amino acids: CATSRDFGTQRGSEQFF. The CDR3 DNA sequence: TGTGCCACCAGCAGAGATTTCGGTACCCAGCGGGGGTCCGAGCAGTTCTTC.

This sequence joins TRBV13 and TRBJ2-1, with TRBD2 identical over 12 bases. The junction had 10 bases not matched to a gene; V was cut back by 3 bases and J by 7 bases. There are 17 residues in the CDR3. Germline CDR1 and CDR2: PRHDT and FYEKMQ (reference sequence). DNA of the CDR3: TGTGCCAGCAGCTTTAGACTAGCGGGAGTTTTGAGGAATGAGCAGTTCTTC. This translates into CASSFRLAGVLRNEQFF.

V usage is TRBV5-6 and J usage is TRBJ2-1, with 9 bases matching TRBD2. The CDR3 is 15 residues long. The J segment lost 5 bases and the V segment lost 4 bases, leaving 7 bases of the junction unmatched. Per germline, CDR1 SGHDT and CDR2 YYEEEE. CDR3 bases: TGTGCCAGCAGCATACTAGCGGGTGGCGACAATGAGCAGTTCTTC. Translation gives CASSILAGGDNEQFF.

This chain joins TRBV28 and TRBJ2-7; no clear D. V lost 5 bases to trimming and J lost 2 bases, with 7 bases between them. This CDR3 spans 12 amino acids. Germline CDR1 is MDHEN and CDR2 is SYDVKM. The CDR3 nucleotides are TGTGCCAGCAGTCCGACAACCTACGAGCAGTACTTC. Its translation: CASSPTTYEQYF.